What follows are 10 T cell receptor beta chains derived from one specimen sequenced in a study of blood T cell repertoires in COVID-19. Assay used: immunoSEQ multiplex PCR; TCRdb lists only in-frame clones, some missing. The sample has some 200,000 clones, 84% seen once. The sequencing input was peripheral blood. Source of these receptors: a woman older than 75 with active or convalescent COVID-19.

The chain joins TRBV11-2 to TRBJ2-7; TRBD1 matches 9 bases. The ends lost 4 bases at V and 2 bases at J; junction bases unmatched: 3. Germline loops: CDR1 SGHAT, CDR2 FQNNGV. The CDR3 is 14 residues long. The CDR3 DNA reads TGTGCCAGCAGCTCAACAGGGGGCCCCTACGAGCAGTACTTC. It codes for CASSSTGGPYEQYF.

The J gene is TRBJ2-4, the V gene TRBV18; TRBD2 matches 13 bases. The CDR3 is made up of 14 amino acids. The germline V gene encodes CDR1 KGHSH and CDR2 LQKENI. With 3 bases clipped from V and 7 bases from J, the junction kept 0 bases outside the gene matches. The DNA for the CDR3 is TGTGCCAGCTCACCGGGACTAGCGGGGAACATTCAGTACTTC. It is translated as CASSPGLAGNIQYF. Looking up the rest from reference TRBV18 and TRBJ2-4 gives the full variable domain: NAGVMQNPRHLVRRRGQEARLRCSPMKGHSHVYWYRQLPEEGLKFMVYLQKENIIDESGMPKERFSAEFPKEGPSILRIQQVVRGDSAAYFCASSPGLAGNIQYFGAGTRLSVL.

V and J are TRBV28 and TRBJ2-6, with TRBD1 matching over 7 bases. There are 15 residues in the CDR3. J lost 2 bases, V lost 5 bases, and 3 bases had no gene match. Germline CDR1 is MDHEN and CDR2 is SYDVKM. The CDR3 spells CASSVTGAGANVLTF. CDR3 sequence (DNA): TGTGCCAGCAGTGTTACAGGGGCTGGGGCCAACGTCCTGACTTTC.

The gene calls are TRBV4-2 and TRBJ1-6; D unclear. The ends were cut back, 2 bases at V and 6 bases at J, with 17 bases in the middle. Germline V CDR1 and CDR2: LGHNA, YNFKEQ. This CDR3 has 17 amino acids. Here the CDR3 DNA reads TGTGCCAGCAGCCAAACAAATCCCAGGAGGAGTAATTCACCCCTCCACTTT. This gives the protein CASSQTNPRRSNSPLHF.

This chain joins TRBV7-9 and TRBJ1-2; 8 nucleotides line up with TRBD1. The germline V gene encodes CDR1 SEHNR and CDR2 FQNEAQ (reference sequence). The ends lost 2 bases at V and 7 bases at J; junction bases unmatched: 9. The CDR3 loop spans 15 amino acids. CDR3 nucleotides: TGTGCCAGCAGCTTAACCGGACAGGGTTTCCTTGGCTACACCTTC. Translation gives CASSLTGQGFLGYTF.

V usage is TRBV11-2 and J usage is TRBJ1-2; 7 positions match TRBD1. The CDR3 sequence is 14 residues long. With V trimmed by 0 bases and J by 8 bases, 6 bases remained unmatched. Germline V gene sequence: CDR1 SGHAT, CDR2 FQNNGV. CDR3 sequence (DNA): TGTGCCAGCAGCTTAGAAGACAGGGCGGCAGGCTACACCTTC. Its translation is CASSLEDRAAGYTF.

The chain links TRBV29-1 to TRBJ1-5; TRBD1 matches at 7 bases. The V gene end was trimmed by 5 bases and the J gene end by 0 bases; junction bases not matched to a gene: 4. This CDR3 has 14 residues. Germline-derived CDR1 and CDR2 are SQVTM and ANQGSEA. CDR3 DNA: TGCAGCGTTAAACAGGGGTATAGCAATCAGCCCCAGCATTTT. Residues: CSVKQGYSNQPQHF.

The chain is built from TRBV6-2 or TRBV6-3 and TRBJ2-4; 11 bases are shared with TRBD1. This CDR3 has 19 residues. CDR1 is MNHEY, CDR2 SVGEGT, per germline. The V segment lost 5 bases and the J segment 0 bases; nucleotides outside the gene matches: 12. The CDR3 DNA sequence: TGTGCCAGCAGTAACGAGGGACAGGGGGTTCTACTAGCCAAAAACATTCAGTACTTC. Amino acids: CASSNEGQGVLLAKNIQYF.

The V and J genes are TRBV7-6 and TRBJ2-7; possible D gene TRBD1, 5 bases. Germline loops: CDR1 SGHVS, CDR2 FNYEAQ. The CDR3 consists of 13 residues. V gave up 0 bases and J gave up 5 bases, with 8 bases separating them. In DNA, the CDR3 is TGTGCCAGCAGCTTAGCAGGGGTAGACGAGCAGTACTTC. It yields the protein CASSLAGVDEQYF. Looking up the rest from reference TRBV7-6 and TRBJ2-7 gives the full variable domain: GAGVSQSPRYKVTKRGQDVALRCDPISGHVSLYWYRQALGQGPEFLTYFNYEAQQDKSGLPNDRFSAERPEGSISTLTIQRTEQRDSAMYRCASSLAGVDEQYFGPGTRLTVT.

This chain uses TRBV18 with TRBJ1-1, with unresolved D. CDR3 size: 13 residues. The V gene lost 2 bases and the J gene lost 5 bases, with 9 bases spanning the gap. Germline CDR1 reads KGHSH; CDR2 reads LQKENI. This CDR3 reads CASSPGEGTEAFF. Written as DNA, the CDR3 is TGTGCCAGCTCACCAGGGGAGGGTACTGAAGCTTTCTTT. The full variable domain, completed using reference TRBV18 and TRBJ1-1, is NAGVMQNPRHLVRRRGQEARLRCSPMKGHSHVYWYRQLPEEGLKFMVYLQKENIIDESGMPKERFSAEFPKEGPSILRIQQVVRGDSAAYFCASSPGEGTEAFFGQGTRLTVV.